Shown below are 12 T cell receptor beta chains from a single sample sequenced in a study of T cells expressing NK-cell markers. TCRdb derives one entry per CDR3 protein from the 5' RACE reads, leaving out DNA. This table lists hundreds of thousands of distinct CDR3 sequences. The material sequenced was blood T cells: a sorted CD56 or NKG2C T cell subset, CD4+ or CD8+ T cells, or bulk PBMC T cells (not recorded which). Source of these receptors: a man aged 18 to 35 in good health.

The rearrangement uses TRBV24-1 and TRBJ2-2; TCRdb outputs TRBD2, but without DNA this stays unchecked. This CDR3 has 15 amino acids. In germline, CDR1 is KGHDR, CDR2 SFDVKD. The CDR3 here is CATSERAETTGELFF.

The J gene is TRBJ1-2, the V gene TRBV9; the TCRdb call, TRBD1, lacks DNA for checking. CDR3 size: 14 residues. Germline V gives CDR1 SGDLS, CDR2 YYNGEE. CDR3 amino acids: CASRPLSGVYGYTF. Looking up the rest from reference TRBV9 and TRBJ1-2 gives the full variable domain: DSGVTQTPKHLITATGQRVTLRCSPRSGDLSVYWYQQSLDQGLQFLIQYYNGEERAKGNILERFSAQQFPDLHSELNLSSLELGDSALYFCASRPLSGVYGYTFGSGTRLTVV.

The rearrangement uses TRBV4-1 and TRBJ1-1; the TRBD1 assignment by TCRdb is unverifiable without DNA. CDR1 and CDR2 from the germline V gene are MGHRA and YSYEKL. This CDR3 contains 14 residues. The CDR3 sequence: CASSQVRDRAEAFF.

The chain joins TRBV19 to TRBJ2-3; TCRdb's assignment of TRBD2 cannot be checked, as there is no DNA. CDR1 LNHDA and CDR2 SQIVND come from the germline V gene (reference sequence). CDR3 size: 20 residues. The CDR3 region is CASKRTPPGLADPSTDTQYF.

V and J are TRBV5-6 and TRBJ2-6; TCRdb gives TRBD1 as the D gene, but with no DNA this cannot be confirmed. Germline values: CDR1 SGHDT, CDR2 YYEEEE. The CDR3 has 19 residues. The CDR3 sequence: CASSPPGQGAQSGANVLTF. The variable domain in full, completed from reference TRBV5-6 and TRBJ2-6, reads DAGVTQSPTHLIKTRGQQVTLRCSPKSGHDTVSWYQQALGQGPQFIFQYYEEEERQRGNFPDRFSGHQFPNYSSELNVNALLLGDSALYLCASSPPGQGAQSGANVLTFGAGSRLTVL.

The genes are TRBV6-2 or TRBV6-3 and TRBJ2-5; TCRdb proposes TRBD1, but this gene call is untestable without DNA. The CDR3 sequence is 11 residues long. Germline assignment: CDR1 MNHEY and CDR2 SVGEGT. The CDR3: CASSWAETQYF.

The V call is TRBV11-3, the J call TRBJ2-1; TCRdb's D gene call, TRBD2, goes unchecked for lack of DNA. Germline-derived CDR1 and CDR2 are SGHNT and YENEEA. This CDR3 region has 15 residues. CDR3 sequence reads: CASRLRTSGRGEQFF.

CDR3 in amino acids: CASSTDRGWTDTQYF. This chain joins TRBV12-3 or TRBV12-4 and TRBJ2-3; the TCRdb call, TRBD1, lacks DNA for checking. There are 15 residues in the CDR3.

V gene TRBV7-9 combines with J gene TRBJ2-7; the D gene TCRdb calls, TRBD1, cannot be checked with no DNA. This CDR3 has 14 amino acids. The germline gives CDR1 SEHNR, CDR2 FQNEAQ (reference sequence). This CDR3 is CASKGDGNSYEQYF. Full variable domain (missing parts from reference TRBV7-9 and TRBJ2-7): DTGVSQNPRHKITKRGQNVTFRCDPISEHNRLYWYRQTLGQGPEFLTYFQNEAQLEKSRLLSDRFSAERPKGSFSTLEIQRTEQGDSAMYLCASKGDGNSYEQYFGPGTRLTVT.

The gene calls are TRBV6-5 and TRBJ2-7; absent DNA, TCRdb's TRBD2 call cannot be checked. Germline V gene data show CDR1 as MNHEY and CDR2 as SVGAGI. The CDR3 loop spans 14 amino acids. The CDR3 spells CASRRGTRVGEQYF.

The rearrangement joins TRBV27 to TRBJ2-7; TCRdb indicates TRBD2, and absent DNA this call remains unverified. The germline V gene has CDR1 MNHEY and CDR2 SMNVEV (reference sequence). This CDR3 is built from 12 residues. This chain's CDR3 is CASSTSGYEQYF.

The V call is TRBV9, the J call TRBJ2-7; the TCRdb call, TRBD2, lacks DNA for checking. There are 15 residues in the CDR3. Germline CDR1 SGDLS, CDR2 YYNGEE. The CDR3 loop reads CASSVGGRANYEQYF.